This T cell receptor beta chain is drawn from a study of shared clonotypes between healthy human individuals. Study overall: Three plates were used per donor for CD4 naive, three for CD4 memory, two for CD8 naive and one for CD8 memory.

The ends lost 4 bases at V and 6 bases at J; junction bases unmatched: 11. Germline V gene data show CDR1 as SNHLY and CDR2 as FYNNEI. The CDR3 contains 15 residues. Profiling relied on immunoSEQ multiplex PCR, and the TCRdb table lists in-frame clones only, not all of them. The table has more than 500,000 clones, 90% to 97% seen once. The TCR comes from a woman in her twenties or thirties in good health. Sequencing was done on a sample of naive CD4+ T cells sorted from blood. As for subset: CD45RA+ positively selected. The rearrangement links TRBV2 to TRBJ1-2; 7 bases fit TRBD1. CDR3 amino acids: CASSAHERDSNGYTF. CDR3 sequence (DNA): TGTGCCAGCAGTGCCCACGAGAGGGACAGTAATGGCTACACCTTC.